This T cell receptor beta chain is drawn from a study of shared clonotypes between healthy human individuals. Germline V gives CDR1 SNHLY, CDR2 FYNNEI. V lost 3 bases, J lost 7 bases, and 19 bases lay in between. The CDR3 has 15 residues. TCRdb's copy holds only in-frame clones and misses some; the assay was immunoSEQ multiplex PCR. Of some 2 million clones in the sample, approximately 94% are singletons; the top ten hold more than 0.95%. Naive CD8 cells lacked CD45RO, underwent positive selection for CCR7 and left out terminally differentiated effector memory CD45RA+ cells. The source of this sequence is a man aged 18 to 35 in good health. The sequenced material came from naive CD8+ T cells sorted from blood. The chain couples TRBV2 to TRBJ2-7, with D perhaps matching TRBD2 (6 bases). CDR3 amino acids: CASSEPGASPWEQYF. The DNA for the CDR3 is TGTGCCAGCAGTGAGCCGGGAGCCTCTCCGTGGGAGCAGTACTTC.